This TCR beta chain is from a study of T-cell memory formation after mild COVID-19. TCRdb ran MiXCR on the 5' RACE reads and lists one entry per CDR3 protein. The data contain some 30,000 distinct CDR3 sequences, 6% to 9.5% of them singletons. In germline, CDR1 is SGHNT, CDR2 YYREEE (reference sequence). V dropped 4 bases and J dropped 4 bases, with 9 bases sitting between them. The CDR3 is made up of 13 amino acids. This clonotype was obtained from an adult woman who had mild COVID-19 (a few samples of this study predate the infection). Cell type and time point are not known. The sequenced material came from PBMCs or a T cell subset sorted from them (not recorded which). The chain recombines TRBV5-4 with TRBJ1-3; D gene uncertain. CDR3 loop: CASSRLTGNTIYF. Here the CDR3 DNA reads TGTGCCAGCAGCCGCCTTACAGGAAACACCATATATTTT.